One and the same sample provided the 11 T cell receptor beta chains below, sequenced in a study of blood T cell repertoires in COVID-19. Repertoires were generated with immunoSEQ multiplex PCR, while TCRdb's copy carries only in-frame clones and drops some. Among roughly 170,000 clones listed, roughly 90% were seen once. Sample: peripheral blood. Source of these receptors: a man aged 60-69 years with acute or convalescent COVID-19.

The chain links TRBV5-4 to TRBJ1-2, with 9 bases lining up with TRBD1. V was pared by 3 bases and J by 6 bases, with 3 bases of the junction left unmatched. This CDR3 is 13 amino acids long. Germline V lookup: CDR1 SGHNT, CDR2 YYREEE (reference sequence). CDR3 amino acids: CASSWDRDNGYTF. The DNA of the CDR3 is TGTGCCAGCAGCTGGGACAGGGACAATGGCTACACCTTC.

The chain has TRBV2 and TRBJ2-1; 13 nucleotides agree with TRBD2. Germline V gene data show CDR1 as SNHLY and CDR2 as FYNNEI. This CDR3 spans 14 amino acids. Trimming cost V 1 base and J 9 bases; bases outside gene matches: 0. As DNA, the CDR3 is TGTGCCAGCAGTGAAGGACTAGCGGGAGGTGAGCAGTTCTTC. Translation: CASSEGLAGGEQFF. The variable domain in full, completed from reference TRBV2 and TRBJ2-1, reads EPEVTQTPSHQVTQMGQEVILRCVPISNHLYFYWYRQILGQKVEFLVSFYNNEISEKSEIFDDQFSVERPDGSNFTLKIRSTKLEDSAMYFCASSEGLAGGEQFFGPGTRLTVL.

V usage is TRBV29-1 and J usage is TRBJ2-5, with 8 bases identical to TRBD2. The CDR3 is 14 residues long. Germline values: CDR1 SQVTM, CDR2 ANQGSEA. The ends lost 6 bases at V and 5 bases at J; junction bases unmatched: 11. The CDR3 DNA follows: TGCAGCGTCTCGGGGGTAGCGGGGTGGGAGACCCAGTACTTC. This sequence encodes CSVSGVAGWETQYF. The full variable domain, completed using reference TRBV29-1 and TRBJ2-5, is SAVISQKPSRDICQRGTSLTIQCQVDSQVTMMFWYRQQPGQSLTLIATANQGSEATYESGFVIDKFPISRPNLTFSTLTVSNMSPEDSSIYLCSVSGVAGWETQYFGPGTRLLVL.

The V call is TRBV11-3, the J call TRBJ1-3; D call uncertain. The germline V gene has CDR1 SGHNT and CDR2 YENEEA. V lost 4 bases and J 4 bases, leaving 5 bases between the germline ends. The CDR3 covers 12 residues. The DNA for the CDR3 is TGTGCCAGCAGCTCCAGGGGAAACACCATATATTTT. Protein: CASSSRGNTIYF.

Note on this clone: The same CDR3 can be traced to other DNA sequences in this sample. For the CDR3, the DNA is TGTGCCAGCAGTCGCGACACTGAAGCTTTCTTT. Translation gives CASSRDTEAFF. V and J are TRBV6-5 and TRBJ1-1; D is unresolved. This CDR3 has 11 residues. The V end lost 5 bases, the J end lost 3 bases, and 4 bases lay between the germline ends. CDR1 is MNHEY and CDR2 is SVGAGI in the germline V gene.

V is TRBV12-5 and J is TRBJ2-1; 7 nucleotides agree with TRBD2. V gave up 0 bases and J gave up 7 bases; unmatched junction bases: 12. Germline assignment: CDR1 LGHNT and CDR2 FRNRAP. This CDR3 is built from 17 residues. Written as DNA, the CDR3 is TGTGCTAGTGGTTTGGTGAGGACGGGGGGTCTTGGGAATGAGCAGTTCTTC. This sequence encodes CASGLVRTGGLGNEQFF.

This clone has more than one count but fewer than ten. The rearrangement links TRBV9 to TRBJ1-3; D gene ambiguous. The CDR3 contains 14 residues. Trimming stripped 4 bases from V and 2 bases from J, with 10 bases between. The germline V gene has CDR1 SGDLS and CDR2 YYNGEE. DNA of the CDR3: TGTGCCAGCAGCTTAGCCGGGGCTGGAAACACCATATATTTT. It is translated as CASSLAGAGNTIYF.

The rearrangement uses TRBV18 and TRBJ2-3, with 7 bases that match TRBD1. CDR3 length: 17 amino acids. The germline CDR1 and CDR2 sequences are KGHSH and LQKENI. The V segment lost 0 bases and the J segment 1 base; nucleotides outside the gene matches: 7. The CDR3 bases are TGTGCCAGCTCACCACCAGGTGCAGGGACAGGCACAGATACGCAGTATTTT. It is translated as CASSPPGAGTGTDTQYF.

The rearrangement uses TRBV9 and TRBJ2-2; 8 nucleotides agree with TRBD2. Per the germline V gene, CDR1 is SGDLS and CDR2 is YYNGEE. After removal of 3 bases from V and 1 base from J, the junction contained 5 bases not matched to a gene. The CDR3 has 16 amino acids. The CDR3 DNA sequence: TGTGCCAGCAGCGCCCGGGGGGGAGGGAACACCGGGGAGCTGTTTTTT. Translated, it gives CASSARGGGNTGELFF.

The V call is TRBV2, the J call TRBJ1-6; D not certain. The CDR3 is 13 amino acids. CDR1 and CDR2 from the germline V gene are SNHLY and FYNNEI. The CDR3: CASRPGIGSPLHF. The DNA for the CDR3 is TGTGCTAGCCGGCCAGGCATCGGTTCACCCCTCCACTTT.

The chain uses TRBV5-1 and TRBJ2-5; 9 nucleotides align to TRBD2. The CDR3 is made up of 15 amino acids. Germline loops: CDR1 SGHRS, CDR2 YFSETQ. The V and J ends lost 0 bases and 2 bases, in that order; junction bases with no gene match: 2. The CDR3 here is CASSLVAGEQETQYF. For the CDR3, the DNA is TGCGCCAGCAGCTTGGTAGCGGGGGAACAAGAGACCCAGTACTTC.